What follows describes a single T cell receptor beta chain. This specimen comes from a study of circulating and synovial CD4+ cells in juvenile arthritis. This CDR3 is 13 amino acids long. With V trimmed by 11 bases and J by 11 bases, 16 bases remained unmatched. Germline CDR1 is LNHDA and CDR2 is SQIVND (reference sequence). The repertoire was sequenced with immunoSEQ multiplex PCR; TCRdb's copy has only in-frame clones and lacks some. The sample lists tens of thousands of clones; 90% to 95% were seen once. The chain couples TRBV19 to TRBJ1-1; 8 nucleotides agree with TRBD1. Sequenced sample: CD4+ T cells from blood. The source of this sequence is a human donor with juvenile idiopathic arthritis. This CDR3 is CASEDRATLKAFF. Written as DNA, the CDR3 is TGTGCCTCGGAGGACAGGGCAACTTTGAAGGCTTTCTTT.